The 19 T cell receptor beta chains reported below all come from one sample, sequenced in a study of identical twins. TCRdb reanalysed the 5' RACE reads using MiXCR and keeps one entry per CDR3 protein. Of about 210,000 distinct CDR3 sequences listed, 9.4% are singletons. Sequencing input: memory (CD45RO+) T cells sorted from blood. These receptors all stem from a woman aged 18-30 years in good health.

This clonotype was counted only a few times. The gene calls are TRBV27 and TRBJ1-1; perhaps TRBD1 as D (5 bases). Germline CDR1 and CDR2: MNHEY and SMNVEV (reference sequence). The V end lost 8 bases, the J end lost 7 bases, and 17 bases lay between the germline ends. The CDR3 length is 13 residues. CDR3 amino acids: CASGAGPLGEAFF. The CDR3 nucleotides read TGTGCCAGCGGCGCAGGGCCCCTCGGTGAAGCTTTCTTT.

This rearrangement joins TRBV20-1 to TRBJ2-7, with D unclear. Trimming shortened V by 0 bases and J by 3 bases, and 12 bases separated the two germline ends. This CDR3 is built from 14 residues. The germline V gene has CDR1 DFQATT and CDR2 SNEGSKA (reference sequence). The CDR3 reads CSARDLGRDYEQYF. The CDR3 bases are TGCAGTGCTAGAGATCTCGGCAGAGACTACGAGCAGTACTTC.

The V gene is TRBV7-7, the J gene TRBJ2-7; tentatively, D is TRBD1 or TRBD2 (6 bases each). The CDR3 contains 13 residues. Looked up from germline, CDR1 is SSHAT and CDR2 is FNYEAQ (reference sequence). Between the trimmed V and J ends, which lost 1 base and 6 bases, there was a span of 10 bases. CDR3: CASSLGRGGEQYF. CDR3 DNA: TGTGCCAGCAGCTTAGGCAGGGGAGGCGAGCAGTACTTC.

This clonotype has more than one count but fewer than ten. V usage is TRBV28 and J usage is TRBJ2-3, with 8 positions matching TRBD2. V lost 1 base and J lost 2; bases outside the gene matches: 5. Germline V gene sequence: CDR1 MDHEN, CDR2 SYDVKM. This CDR3 comprises 16 residues. In DNA form, the CDR3 reads TGTGCCAGCAGTTTATCTCCGGGGGGGAACACAGATACGCAGTATTTT. Translated: CASSLSPGGNTDTQYF.

This clonotype was seen ten or more times. The chain is built from TRBV5-1 and TRBJ2-2, with D hard to call. Germline V gene sequence: CDR1 SGHRS, CDR2 YFSETQ. This CDR3 has 13 amino acids. Trimming cost V 0 bases and J 5 bases, with 5 bases left between them. This chain's CDR3 is CASSLAATGELFF. CDR3 nucleotides: TGCGCCAGCAGCTTGGCTGCAACCGGGGAGCTGTTTTTT.

The chain carries TRBV11-3 and TRBJ2-1, with D uncertain. The CDR3 is 15 amino acids. Per germline, CDR1 SGHNT and CDR2 YENEEA. The V gene lost 3 bases and the J gene lost 6 bases, with 15 bases spanning the gap. The CDR3 here is CASSFGLTAVNEQFF. The CDR3 DNA sequence: TGTGCCAGCAGCTTTGGATTAACAGCTGTCAATGAGCAGTTCTTC.

This chain links TRBV6-1 with TRBJ2-1; no reliable D call. The CDR3 is made up of 15 amino acids. V was clipped by 4 bases and J by 3 bases, with 13 bases between them. Germline-derived CDR1 and CDR2 are MNHNS and SASEGT. The DNA for the CDR3 is TGTGCCAGCAGTGCTCTAAGGACCAGCTACAATGAGCAGTTCTTC. This translates into CASSALRTSYNEQFF.

In this sample, this clonotype turned up many times. The gene calls are TRBV6-6 and TRBJ2-7, with D perhaps TRBD1 (5 bases). The germline V and J ends were trimmed by 5 bases and 5 bases, with 13 bases remaining between them. The germline CDR1 and CDR2 sequences are MNHNY and SVGAGI (reference sequence). The CDR3 covers 13 residues. CDR3 amino acids: CASSTWGSDEQYF. Here the CDR3 DNA reads TGTGCCAGCAGTACGTGGGGCTCGGACGAGCAGTACTTC.

This clonotype occurred a few times. The CDR3 DNA is TGTGCCAGCAGCTTAGAAACCCTCCTAGGGGCTGAAGCTTTCTTT. Protein product: CASSLETLLGAEAFF. J is TRBJ1-1 and V is TRBV11-3; D might be TRBD1 (5 bases). CDR3 length equals 15 residues. The V gene lost 0 bases and the J gene lost 6 bases, with 14 bases spanning the gap. Germline values: CDR1 SGHNT, CDR2 YENEEA.

This rearrangement joins TRBV19 to TRBJ1-1; D unclear. CDR1 and CDR2 from the germline V gene are LNHDA and SQIVND (reference sequence). This CDR3 has 15 amino acids. The V and J ends lost 5 bases and 3 bases respectively, with 16 bases between them. The CDR3 nucleotides are TGTGCCAGTAGTTACCGGACGGGCCTTTACACTGAAGCTTTCTTT. It specifies CASSYRTGLYTEAFF.

This chain connects TRBV10-3 to TRBJ1-1; 7 bases fit TRBD1. Unmatched junction bases numbered 8, after V lost 10 bases and J lost 3 bases. Germline-derived CDR1 and CDR2 are ENHRY and SYGVKD. This CDR3 comprises 13 residues. The CDR3 bases are TGTGCCACGGGTGCAGGGGGGCACACTGAAGCTTTCTTT. Protein sequence: CATGAGGHTEAFF.

V and J are TRBV19 and TRBJ2-7, with TRBD1 matching over 8 bases. The CDR3 extends over 16 amino acids. With 3 bases clipped from V and 4 bases from J, the junction kept 11 bases outside the gene matches. CDR1 is LNHDA, CDR2 SQIVND, per germline (reference sequence). The CDR3 sequence: CASSILDRGHIYEQYF. CDR3 DNA: TGTGCCAGTAGTATCCTAGACAGGGGCCATATTTACGAGCAGTACTTC. Using reference TRBV19 and TRBJ2-7 for the parts outside the CDR3, the full variable domain is DGGITQSPKYLFRKEGQNVTLSCEQNLNHDAMYWYRQDPGQGLRLIYYSQIVNDFQKGDIAEGYSVSREKKESFPLTVTSAQKNPTAFYLCASSILDRGHIYEQYFGPGTRLTVT.

This clonotype was found many times. The chain joins TRBV12-3 or TRBV12-4 to TRBJ1-1; no clear D gene. V dropped 6 bases and J dropped 2 bases, with 7 bases sitting between them. CDR3 size: 12 residues. The CDR3 sequence is CASSRLNTEAFF. Written as DNA, the CDR3 is TGTGCCAGCAGCCGTCTAAACACTGAAGCTTTCTTT.

The chain links TRBV9 to TRBJ2-1; no reliable D call. Trimming pared 3 bases from V and 0 bases from J, leaving 10 bases between. Germline V gene data show CDR1 as SGDLS and CDR2 as YYNGEE. The CDR3 sequence is 15 residues long. The CDR3 is CASSESAASYNEQFF. DNA for the CDR3: TGTGCCAGCAGCGAAAGTGCCGCCTCCTACAATGAGCAGTTCTTC.

This clonotype showed up just a few times. The chain links TRBV12-3 or TRBV12-4 to TRBJ2-1; TRBD2 agrees at 7 bases. Germline trimming cut 5 bases from V and 8 bases from J; bases unmatched to any gene: 6. The CDR3 runs to 13 residues. This CDR3 reads CASSRRAGHEQFF. The CDR3 coding sequence is TGTGCCAGCAGTCGTAGAGCGGGGCATGAGCAGTTCTTC.

This chain links TRBV12-3 or TRBV12-4 with TRBJ2-7, with D unclear. V was trimmed by 6 bases and J by 4 bases, leaving 7 bases between them. This CDR3 region has 11 residues. The CDR3 region is CASSRRYEQYF. The CDR3 DNA is TGTGCCAGCAGCCGAAGGTACGAGCAGTACTTC.

This chain links TRBV5-1 with TRBJ1-1; D not resolved. This CDR3 is 11 amino acids long. Trimming left V 4 bases short and J 8 bases short, with 9 bases between. The germline V gene has CDR1 SGHRS and CDR2 YFSETQ. CDR3 in amino acids: CASSKGREAFF. The CDR3 region has the DNA TGCGCCAGCAGCAAAGGTCGGGAAGCTTTCTTT.

This clonotype was picked up many times. The V call is TRBV20-1, the J call TRBJ2-3; D possibly corresponds to TRBD2 (7 bases). The CDR3 is 15 amino acids. The germline V and J ends were trimmed by 1 base and 2 bases, with 13 bases remaining between them. In germline, CDR1 is DFQATT, CDR2 SNEGSKA (reference sequence). This CDR3 reads CSARVFRGATDTQYF. DNA for the CDR3: TGCAGTGCTAGAGTCTTCCGGGGGGCCACAGATACGCAGTATTTT.

A few counts support this clonotype. The chain carries TRBV7-9 and TRBJ2-3; 9 bases align to TRBD2. Germline CDR1 SEHNR, CDR2 FQNEAQ (reference sequence). V was clipped by 4 bases and J by 1 base; unmatched bases: 9. The CDR3 covers 17 residues. CDR3 in DNA: TGTGCCAGCAGCTCCCCGGCCAGCGGGGGGCGCACAGATACGCAGTATTTT. It specifies CASSSPASGGRTDTQYF.